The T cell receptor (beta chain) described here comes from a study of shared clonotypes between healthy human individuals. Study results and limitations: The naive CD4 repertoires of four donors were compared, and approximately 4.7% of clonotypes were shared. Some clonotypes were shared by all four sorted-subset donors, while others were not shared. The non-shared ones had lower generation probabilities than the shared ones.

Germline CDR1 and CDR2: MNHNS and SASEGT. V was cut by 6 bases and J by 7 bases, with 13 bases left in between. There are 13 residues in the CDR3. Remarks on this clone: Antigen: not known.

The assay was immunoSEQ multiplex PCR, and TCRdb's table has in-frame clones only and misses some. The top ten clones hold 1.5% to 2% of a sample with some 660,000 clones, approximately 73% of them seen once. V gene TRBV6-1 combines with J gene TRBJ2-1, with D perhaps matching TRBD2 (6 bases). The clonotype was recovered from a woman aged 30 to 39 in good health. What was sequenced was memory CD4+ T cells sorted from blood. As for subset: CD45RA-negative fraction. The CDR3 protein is CASRGLHWNEQFF. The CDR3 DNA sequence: TGTGCCAGCAGGGGACTTCACTGGAATGAGCAGTTCTTC.